The 10 T cell receptor beta chains listed next were all sequenced from one sample in a study of T cell responses to AZD1222 COVID-19 vaccine. This table comes from immunoSEQ multiplex PCR, and its TCRdb copy is limited to in-frame clones, with some not included. The sample has about 120,000 clones; roughly 86% are singletons. The material sequenced was peripheral blood, taken 28 days after the second AZD1222 dose. The receptors derive from an adult who received the AZD1222 COVID-19 vaccine.

The chain combines TRBV19 with TRBJ1-3; D is unresolved. Between the trimmed V and J ends, which lost 8 bases and 0 bases, there was a span of 8 bases. The CDR3 totals 13 residues. CDR1 LNHDA and CDR2 SQIVND come from the germline V gene (reference sequence). The CDR3 DNA reads as TGTGCCAGTCGGCGGGGCTCTGGAAACACCATATATTTT. It is translated as CASRRGSGNTIYF.

The chain employs TRBV5-4 and TRBJ1-2; 10 nucleotides match TRBD1. Germline values: CDR1 SGHNT, CDR2 YYREEE (reference sequence). V lost 3 bases to trimming and J lost 6 bases; unmatched junction nucleotides: 5. The CDR3 extends over 14 amino acids. CDR3 sequence reads: CASSSGQGLNGYTF. CDR3 sequence (DNA): TGTGCCAGCAGCTCGGGACAGGGGTTAAATGGCTACACCTTC.

The chain carries TRBV6-5 and TRBJ1-1; D is uncertain. Germline V gene lookup returns CDR1 MNHEY and CDR2 SVGAGI. This CDR3 comprises 15 residues. With 2 bases removed from V and 0 bases from J, the gap between germline ends came to 10 bases. CDR3 in amino acids: CASSYGALLNTEAFF. For the CDR3, the DNA is TGTGCCAGCAGTTACGGCGCCCTTCTGAACACTGAAGCTTTCTTT.

The V and J genes are TRBV7-9 and TRBJ2-1; 10 bases align to TRBD1. The germline CDR1 and CDR2 sequences are SEHNR and FQNEAQ (reference sequence). The CDR3 consists of 15 residues. Trimming at V came to 2 bases and at J to 8 bases, leaving 6 bases not matched to a gene. CDR3: CASSLQRQGADEQFF. CDR3 nucleotides: TGTGCCAGCAGCTTACAAAGACAGGGGGCCGATGAGCAGTTCTTC.

The chain uses TRBV30 and TRBJ1-4, with D possibly matching TRBD1 (5 bases). Trimming cost V 3 bases and J 7 bases, with 15 bases left between them. This CDR3 is 14 amino acids long. Per the germline V gene, CDR1 is GTSNPN and CDR2 is SVGIG (reference sequence). CDR3 sequence: CAWRKSGGGEKLFF. CDR3 DNA: TGTGCCTGGAGGAAGAGCGGGGGTGGTGAAAAACTGTTTTTT.

The V and J genes are TRBV30 and TRBJ1-2; D gene unclear. The CDR3 is 17 residues long. Germline V lookup: CDR1 GTSNPN, CDR2 SVGIG (reference sequence). Between the trimmed V and J ends, which lost 0 bases and 7 bases, there was a span of 24 bases. CDR3 sequence reads: CAWSVFPSGLLNGGYTF. The CDR3 DNA follows: TGTGCCTGGAGTGTTTTCCCCTCCGGACTTCTTAATGGTGGCTACACCTTC.

This chain links TRBV6-6 with TRBJ1-1, with 8 bases identical to TRBD1. V was clipped by 5 bases and J by 5 bases; unmatched bases: 16. Germline loops: CDR1 MNHNY, CDR2 SVGAGI (reference sequence). CDR3 length equals 17 residues. CDR3 protein: CASSPMGRGLSDTEAFF. In DNA, the CDR3 is TGTGCCAGCAGTCCGATGGGCAGGGGGCTGAGTGATACTGAAGCTTTCTTT.

The gene calls are TRBV6-5 and TRBJ2-5; maybe TRBD2 (6 bases). V was cut by 0 bases and J by 5 bases, with 10 bases left in between. The CDR3 sequence is 14 residues long. Germline loops: CDR1 MNHEY, CDR2 SVGAGI. CDR3 loop: CASSYSSGVETQYF. In nucleotides, the CDR3 is TGTGCCAGCAGTTACTCCTCGGGGGTGGAGACCCAGTACTTC.

The CDR3 region is CSVADRGKMNTEAFF. The CDR3 nucleotides are TGCAGCGTTGCAGACAGGGGGAAGATGAACACTGAAGCTTTCTTT. The chain links TRBV29-1 to TRBJ1-1, with 9 bases aligning to TRBD1. CDR1 and CDR2 (germline): SQVTM, ANQGSEA. This CDR3 is built from 15 residues. J was trimmed by 0 bases and V by 4 bases; bases with no gene match: 6.

The chain uses TRBV10-3 and TRBJ1-1; the D is unclear. V was cut by 7 bases and J by 0 bases, with 9 bases left in between. The CDR3 runs 13 residues. CDR1 is ENHRY, CDR2 SYGVKD, per germline. CDR3 in amino acids: CAINEVLNTEAFF. In DNA, the CDR3 is TGTGCCATCAACGAGGTCCTGAACACTGAAGCTTTCTTT.